This T cell receptor (beta chain) was observed in a study of T cell repertoires in cytomegalovirus infection. Study summary: Both a matching HLA type and CMV infection were indicated by public TCR beta signatures.

This CDR3 is 16 amino acids long. The V end lost 3 bases, the J end lost 7 bases, and 19 bases lay between the germline ends. The V gene's germline CDR1 is MGHRA and CDR2 YSYEKL. TCRdb reprocessed the reads via MiXCR and lists one record per CDR3 protein. The profile shows about 100,000 distinct CDR3 sequences, around 22% of them singletons. This clonotype was seen only a few times. Its antigen is not identified. General study results and limits: The study found HLA-C-restricted CMV-specific TCR beta clonotypes dominating the ex vivo response.

The chain couples TRBV4-1 to TRBJ2-1, with D tentatively TRBD1 (6 bases). The sequencing sample was made of CD8+ T cells from PBMCs. The sequence was obtained from a human donor in good health (CMV status not recorded). Some clones in this sample may be carry-over from other donors' samples. CDR3 sequence: CASSQEPRGSGNEQFF. In DNA form, the CDR3 reads TGCGCCAGCAGCCAGGAGCCCAGGGGTTCGGGGAATGAGCAGTTCTTC.